Sequencing of this T cell receptor beta chain was carried out in a study of cytomegalovirus exposure and HLA in healthy donors. This clone was seen a handful of times. Antigen specificity is unknown. The PCR ran on 60 Vbeta and 13 Jbeta primers. Profiled with immunoSEQ multiplex PCR; TCRdb holds only in-frame clones, not every one. The sample lists 120,000 or so clones, roughly 76% occurring once. Whole-study findings and limits: The investigators catalogued 164 TCR beta chains as cytomegalovirus-associated.

The receptor was isolated from a man aged 50-59 years in good health and CMV-seropositive. Material: PBMCs.

The CDR3 DNA follows: TGTGCCAGCAGTTTAGGGACAGGGCTGGTAGCGGGAGGGTACGAGCAGTACTTC. It specifies CASSLGTGLVAGGYEQYF. This chain links TRBV28 with TRBJ2-7; 11 bases align to TRBD2. Germline V lookup: CDR1 MDHEN, CDR2 SYDVKM. This CDR3 has 18 amino acids. Trimming at V came to 2 bases and at J to 4 bases, leaving 13 bases not matched to a gene.